The clone carrying this T cell receptor (beta chain) was seen a few times. This sample was taken from a study of T cell repertoires in aging, cancer and after chemotherapy. Germline V gene data show CDR1 as KGHSH and CDR2 as LQKENI. V shed 3 bases, J shed 3 bases, and the junction held 10 bases outside the gene matches. This CDR3 spans 17 amino acids. TRB rearrangements spanning V, D and J were amplified using mixed TRB-A/B primers. Using its own MiXCR run on the multiplex PCR reads, TCRdb lists one record per CDR3 protein. The sample yields around 9,600 distinct CDR3 sequences, roughly 31% seen once. The template was genomic DNA from peripheral blood, not RNA.

The gene calls are TRBV18 and TRBJ2-5, with 10 positions matching TRBD2. The specimen was blood. The sequence was obtained from a human donor in good health. The donor label of this sample is uncertain. The CDR3 DNA is TGTGCCAGCTCACCCCCGGTTTTACTAGCGGGGAAAGAGACCCAGTACTTC. Amino acid sequence: CASSPPVLLAGKETQYF.